These T cell receptor beta chains were read from a single sample in a study of CD8 T cells in Susac syndrome. TCRdb reprocessed the immunoSEQ multiplex PCR reads with MiXCR, giving one entry per CDR3 protein. The data show tens of thousands of distinct CDR3 sequences, 96% seen once. The material sequenced was CD4+ T cells from PBMCs. The receptors were sampled from a human donor with multiple sclerosis. Each CDR3 is given with its conserved first and last residue.

v_call: TRBV3-1
j_call: TRBJ1-1
cdr3_aa: CASSQGDTRQAFF

v_call: TRBV5-1
j_call: TRBJ2-7
cdr3_aa: CASSLGAGPSYEQYF

v_call: TRBV3-1
j_call: TRBJ1-1
cdr3_aa: CASSQRHTEAFF

v_call: TRBV20-1
j_call: TRBJ2-3
cdr3_aa: CSAREIVAQDTQYF

v_call: TRBV7-8
j_call: TRBJ2-1
cdr3_aa: CASSLISLNEQFF

v_call: TRBV5-6
j_call: TRBJ1-2
cdr3_aa: CASSLRQFNYGYTF

v_call: TRBV29-1
j_call: TRBJ1-1
cdr3_aa: CSVAKNTEAFF

v_call: TRBV6-5
j_call: TRBJ2-5
cdr3_aa: CATRRTGRETQYF

v_call: TRBV7-2
j_call: TRBJ1-1
cdr3_aa: CASSLYFTEAFF

v_call: TRBV20-1
j_call: TRBJ1-4
cdr3_aa: CSAPGQGYGGGEKLFF

v_call: TRBV3-1
j_call: TRBJ2-5
cdr3_aa: CASSQGHGKETQYF

v_call: TRBV7-2
j_call: TRBJ2-3
cdr3_aa: CASSLGGADTQYF

v_call: TRBV20-1
j_call: TRBJ1-4
cdr3_aa: CSARDGTGVWEKLFF

v_call: TRBV29-1
j_call: TRBJ2-3
cdr3_aa: CSVRDGVTDTQYF

v_call: TRBV12-3/TRBV12-4
j_call: TRBJ1-5
cdr3_aa: CASSPLGGPTSNQPQHF

v_call: TRBV29-1
j_call: TRBJ2-1
cdr3_aa: CSVSAGGSYNEQFF

v_call: TRBV10-3
j_call: TRBJ2-1
cdr3_aa: CAINRDRGNNEQFF

v_call: TRBV5-8
j_call: TRBJ2-7
cdr3_aa: CASSLGWDEQYF

v_call: TRBV7-2
j_call: TRBJ2-7
cdr3_aa: CASSLVNSYEQYF

v_call: TRBV20-1
j_call: TRBJ2-5
cdr3_aa: CSAGLRETQYF

v_call: TRBV28
j_call: TRBJ2-5
cdr3_aa: CASSSSGDRGIETQYF

v_call: TRBV29-1
j_call: TRBJ1-2
cdr3_aa: CSVEDGTTFYGYTF

v_call: TRBV7-2
j_call: TRBJ2-7
cdr3_aa: CASSSVGTGGLEQYF

v_call: TRBV27
j_call: TRBJ1-5
cdr3_aa: CASSLREEDQPQHF

v_call: TRBV25-1
j_call: TRBJ2-4
cdr3_aa: CASSEGGVPKNIQYF

v_call: TRBV4-3
j_call: TRBJ2-5
cdr3_aa: CASSQALAGGQETQYF

v_call: TRBV20-1
j_call: TRBJ2-7
cdr3_aa: CSSQGRLKHYEQYF

v_call: TRBV30
j_call: TRBJ1-1
cdr3_aa: CAWSGGDRSYTEAFF

v_call: TRBV2
j_call: TRBJ2-3
cdr3_aa: CASSEGGASTPDTQYF

v_call: TRBV19
j_call: TRBJ1-2
cdr3_aa: CASRDDRSYGYTF

v_call: TRBV4-1
j_call: TRBJ1-5
cdr3_aa: CASSRLQGHQPQHF

v_call: TRBV7-9
j_call: TRBJ2-3
cdr3_aa: CASSLSSNTDTQYF

v_call: TRBV27
j_call: TRBJ1-6
cdr3_aa: CASSLSAGPGSPLHF

v_call: TRBV12-3/TRBV12-4
j_call: TRBJ2-7
cdr3_aa: CASSLGQGLRDEQYF

v_call: TRBV20-1
j_call: TRBJ1-6
cdr3_aa: CSAREAGLYNSPLHF

v_call: TRBV3-1
j_call: TRBJ1-5
cdr3_aa: CASSQGAGGNQPQHF

v_call: TRBV7-9
j_call: TRBJ2-5
cdr3_aa: CASRLSEETQYF